Below, 28 T cell receptor beta chains from the same sample are listed, as sequenced in a study of blood T cell repertoires in COVID-19. Some clones are missing from TCRdb's copy, which holds only in-frame ones; the method was immunoSEQ multiplex PCR. The sample records about 150,000 clones, 75% to 85% being singletons. The sequenced material came from peripheral blood. The receptor source for this set is a man aged 60-69 years with active or convalescent COVID-19.

The CDR3 loop reads CASSPTPDQPQHF. The CDR3, as DNA: TGTGCCAGCAGCCCAACCCCAGATCAGCCCCAGCATTTT. This chain connects TRBV11-2 to TRBJ1-5; D is unclear. CDR1 SGHAT and CDR2 FQNNGV come from the germline V gene. Trimming stripped 5 bases from V and 5 bases from J, with 10 bases between. This CDR3 comprises 13 residues.

This chain joins TRBV7-3 and TRBJ2-5, with TRBD1 matching over 11 bases. The V gene's germline CDR1 is SGHTA and CDR2 FQGTGA. This CDR3 is built from 13 residues. J gave up 9 bases and V 2 bases, and 2 bases lay outside the gene matches. CDR3: CASSLLGQGAQYF. For the CDR3, the DNA is TGTGCCAGCAGCTTACTGGGACAGGGGGCCCAGTACTTC.

This clone was detected only once. V and J are TRBV5-4 and TRBJ1-2, with 7 bases that match TRBD1. V shed 0 bases and J 3 bases; nucleotides not matched to a gene: 11. The CDR3 extends over 17 amino acids. CDR1 is SGHNT and CDR2 is YYREEE in the germline V gene (reference sequence). CDR3: CASSLAARAGGDYGYTF. The CDR3 nucleotides are TGTGCCAGCAGCTTGGCCGCAAGGGCAGGGGGTGACTATGGCTACACCTTC.

The CDR3: CASSLYLRTGGPDTQYF. CDR3 bases: TGTGCCAGCAGTCTCTACCTCAGGACAGGGGGACCAGATACGCAGTATTTT. This rearrangement joins TRBV27 to TRBJ2-3; 10 positions agree with TRBD1. The germline gives CDR1 MNHEY, CDR2 SMNVEV (reference sequence). The CDR3 contains 17 residues. With V trimmed by 5 bases and J by 4 bases, 12 bases remained unmatched.

This clone was found once. The CDR3: CASKSGYAYNEQFF. In nucleotides, the CDR3 is TGTGCCAGTAAGTCGGGATACGCGTACAATGAGCAGTTCTTC. This chain connects TRBV19 to TRBJ2-1; maybe TRBD2 (5 bases). Germline assignment: CDR1 LNHDA and CDR2 SQIVND (reference sequence). Deletions cut 7 bases from V and 4 bases from J, with 14 bases between. The CDR3 is made up of 14 amino acids.

The chain combines TRBV14 with TRBJ1-2; D gene unclear. The CDR3 has 13 amino acids. Germline loops: CDR1 SGHDN, CDR2 FVKESK. The germline V and J ends were trimmed by 0 bases and 3 bases, with 5 bases remaining between them. The CDR3 nucleotides are TGTGCCAGCAGCCAAGACACTTACTATGGCTACACCTTC. This sequence encodes CASSQDTYYGYTF.

V and J are TRBV2 and TRBJ2-1; 14 bases agree with TRBD2. The CDR3 runs to 15 residues. Germline CDR1 and CDR2: SNHLY and FYNNEI. The J segment lost 3 bases and the V segment lost 7 bases, leaving 2 bases of the junction unmatched. The CDR3 reads CASKGLAGDYNEQFF. The DNA of the CDR3 is TGTGCCAGCAAGGGACTAGCGGGAGACTACAATGAGCAGTTCTTC.

The chain couples TRBV27 to TRBJ2-1; 7 nucleotides align to TRBD2. With V trimmed by 5 bases and J by 7 bases, 11 bases remained unmatched. Germline CDR1 reads MNHEY; CDR2 reads SMNVEV (reference sequence). The CDR3 covers 15 residues. CDR3 loop: CASSRPGLKGNEQFF. CDR3 sequence (DNA): TGTGCCAGCAGTCGTCCGGGACTAAAGGGTAATGAGCAGTTCTTC.

This clone was detected once. This sequence joins TRBV19 and TRBJ2-1, with D possibly matching TRBD2 (6 bases). Per germline, CDR1 LNHDA and CDR2 SQIVND (reference sequence). V was cut by 4 bases and J by 6 bases, with 19 bases left in between. The CDR3 runs to 16 residues. The CDR3 DNA follows: TGTGCCAGTAGTAGCGGGGACTTCTCGTTGGGCAATGAGCAGTTCTTC. Translating it yields CASSSGDFSLGNEQFF.

CDR3 in DNA: TGTGCCTGGGCCCCGAGGCCCCTACTCCACGAGCAGTACTTC. It translates to CAWAPRPLLHEQYF. The chain joins TRBV30 to TRBJ2-7; D gene unclear. V lost 5 bases and J 5 bases, leaving 19 bases between the germline ends. CDR3 size: 14 residues. The germline CDR1 and CDR2 sequences are GTSNPN and SVGIG (reference sequence).

The chain has TRBV3-1 (or the pseudogene TRBV3-2) and TRBJ2-3; the match to TRBD2 covers 12 bases. The CDR3 totals 16 residues. The ends lost 1 base at V and 5 bases at J; junction bases unmatched: 4. CDR1 is LGHDT, CDR2 YNNKEL, per germline (reference sequence). This CDR3 reads CASSQASGRVRDTQYF. The CDR3, as DNA: TGTGCCAGCAGCCAAGCTAGCGGGAGGGTAAGAGATACGCAGTATTTT.

Here the CDR3 reads CASRSGGTQPQHF. In nucleotides, the CDR3 is TGTGCCAGCAGGTCAGGGGGCACTCAGCCCCAGCATTTT. V and J are TRBV28 and TRBJ1-5, with 8 bases aligning to TRBD1. This CDR3 spans 13 amino acids. V shed 6 bases and J 6 bases; nucleotides not matched to a gene: 4. CDR1 and CDR2 (germline): MDHEN, SYDVKM.

This clone was observed once. The V and J genes are TRBV5-1 and TRBJ2-3, with D maybe TRBD1 (6 bases). The V end was cut by 4 bases, the J end by 6 bases, with 15 bases between. Per the germline V gene, CDR1 is SGHRS and CDR2 is YFSETQ. The CDR3 contains 14 residues. The CDR3 sequence: CASSGGALGDTQYF. The CDR3 region has the DNA TGCGCCAGCAGCGGGGGCGCCCTCGGGGATACGCAGTATTTT. Drawing the rest from reference TRBV5-1 and TRBJ2-3, the complete variable domain is KAGVTQTPRYLIKTRGQQVTLSCSPISGHRSVSWYQQTPGQGLQFLFEYFSETQRNKGNFPGRFSGRQFSNSRSEMNVSTLELGDSALYLCASSGGALGDTQYFGPGTRLTVL.

The chain uses TRBV20-1 and TRBJ2-1, with a tentative D call TRBD2 (6 bases). CDR1 and CDR2 (germline): DFQATT, SNEGSKA (reference sequence). The CDR3 has 11 amino acids. The V and J ends lost 7 bases and 7 bases respectively, with 11 bases between them. The CDR3: CSGLVVNEQFF. Here the CDR3 DNA reads TGCAGTGGACTAGTAGTGAATGAGCAGTTCTTC.

The rearrangement joins TRBV5-6 to TRBJ2-2, with D unclear. The CDR3 runs 15 residues. The V gene's germline CDR1 is SGHDT and CDR2 YYEEEE. V dropped 2 bases and J dropped 1 base, with 9 bases sitting between them. CDR3 residues: CASSFLFGNTGELFF. The CDR3 region has the DNA TGTGCCAGCAGCTTTCTATTCGGGAACACCGGGGAGCTGTTTTTT.

The genes are TRBV25-1 and TRBJ2-5; 14 nucleotides match TRBD2. The CDR3 length is 12 residues. Germline values: CDR1 MGHDK, CDR2 SYGVNS. V gave up 10 bases and J gave up 7 bases; unmatched junction bases: 2. The CDR3 is CAIGTSGGTQYF. In DNA form, the CDR3 reads TGTGCCATCGGGACTAGCGGGGGGACCCAGTACTTC. Full variable domain (missing parts from reference TRBV25-1 and TRBJ2-5): EADIYQTPRYLVIGTGKKITLECSQTMGHDKMYWYQQDPGMELHLIHYSYGVNSTEKGDLSSESTVSRIRTEHFPLTLESARPSHTSQYLCAIGTSGGTQYFGPGTRLLVL.

This chain uses TRBV4-3 with TRBJ2-7; TRBD1 agrees at 7 bases. This CDR3 has 13 residues. Trimming cost V 0 bases and J 7 bases; bases outside gene matches: 3. Germline V CDR1 and CDR2: LGHNA, YSLEER. The CDR3 nucleotides read TGCGCCAGCAGCCAAGACCGGGACAGAGAGCAGTACTTC. It translates to CASSQDRDREQYF.

This clone was counted only a few times. This sequence joins TRBV3-1 (or the pseudogene TRBV3-2) and TRBJ1-6, with 10 bases identical to TRBD1. Trimming cost V 8 bases and J 8 bases; bases outside gene matches: 3. This CDR3 is built from 13 residues. CDR1 and CDR2 from the germline V gene are LGHDT and YNNKEL (reference sequence). The CDR3 is CASAGTGDSPLHF. CDR3 coding DNA: TGTGCCAGCGCCGGGACAGGGGATTCACCCCTCCACTTT.

This chain uses TRBV9 with TRBJ1-2; 7 nucleotides agree with TRBD1. The germline V gene encodes CDR1 SGDLS and CDR2 YYNGEE. Germline trimming cut 1 base from V and 7 bases from J; bases unmatched to any gene: 10. The CDR3 spans 15 residues. CDR3 sequence reads: CASSVTPDRVGGYTF. CDR3 DNA: TGTGCCAGCAGCGTAACTCCCGACAGGGTAGGTGGCTACACCTTC. The entire variable domain, with the rest obtained from reference TRBV9 and TRBJ1-2, is as follows: DSGVTQTPKHLITATGQRVTLRCSPRSGDLSVYWYQQSLDQGLQFLIQYYNGEERAKGNILERFSAQQFPDLHSELNLSSLELGDSALYFCASSVTPDRVGGYTFGSGTRLTVV.

The rearrangement uses TRBV4-3 and TRBJ1-6; possible D gene TRBD1, 6 bases. From germline, CDR1 is LGHNA and CDR2 YSLEER. CDR3 size: 14 residues. Trimming cost V 1 base and J 9 bases, with 10 bases left between them. The CDR3 DNA reads as TGCGCCAGCAGCCAAGTGGGACAAATTTCACCCCTCCACTTT. Encoded protein: CASSQVGQISPLHF.

This chain uses TRBV5-1 with TRBJ2-5; TRBD2 agrees at 8 bases. The CDR3 length is 15 residues. CDR1 is SGHRS, CDR2 YFSETQ, per germline. V lost 0 bases and J lost 5; bases outside the gene matches: 6. CDR3 nucleotide sequence: TGCGCCAGCAGCTTGGGAGCTAGCGGGTGGGAGACCCAGTACTTC. Residues: CASSLGASGWETQYF. The whole variable domain, filled in from reference TRBV5-1 and TRBJ2-5, reads KAGVTQTPRYLIKTRGQQVTLSCSPISGHRSVSWYQQTPGQGLQFLFEYFSETQRNKGNFPGRFSGRQFSNSRSEMNVSTLELGDSALYLCASSLGASGWETQYFGPGTRLLVL.

The V gene is TRBV7-9, the J gene TRBJ1-2, with 8 bases that match TRBD1. CDR3 size: 14 residues. CDR1 and CDR2 from the germline V gene are SEHNR and FQNEAQ (reference sequence). J was trimmed by 3 bases and V by 5 bases; bases with no gene match: 5. The CDR3 DNA is TGTGCCAGCAGCGTTAACAGGGGGGACTATGGCTACACCTTC. Its protein is CASSVNRGDYGYTF.

The rearrangement joins TRBV3-1 (or the pseudogene TRBV3-2) to TRBJ2-7; 8 bases are shared with TRBD2. V was clipped by 4 bases and J by 4 bases; unmatched bases: 9. CDR3 length equals 15 residues. From germline, CDR1 is LGHDT and CDR2 YNNKEL (reference sequence). The CDR3, as DNA: TGTGCCAGCAGCCTTCGTCGTCGGGGGGGTTACGAGCAGTACTTC. It specifies CASSLRRRGGYEQYF.

The chain joins TRBV19 to TRBJ2-7, with 9 nucleotides matching TRBD1. The ends lost 6 bases at V and 5 bases at J; junction bases unmatched: 11. The CDR3 contains 15 residues. Germline lookup yields CDR1 LNHDA and CDR2 SQIVND (reference sequence). The CDR3 protein is CASRQTGTGLDEQYF. The CDR3, as DNA: TGTGCCAGTAGACAAACCGGGACAGGGCTCGACGAGCAGTACTTC. The entire variable domain, with the rest obtained from reference TRBV19 and TRBJ2-7, is as follows: DGGITQSPKYLFRKEGQNVTLSCEQNLNHDAMYWYRQDPGQGLRLIYYSQIVNDFQKGDIAEGYSVSREKKESFPLTVTSAQKNPTAFYLCASRQTGTGLDEQYFGPGTRLTVT.

The gene calls are TRBV13 and TRBJ1-1; TRBD1 is a possible D gene (6 bases). Germline CDR1 PRHDT, CDR2 FYEKMQ (reference sequence). V lost 3 bases to trimming and J lost 4 bases, with 12 bases between them. This CDR3 region has 14 residues. The CDR3: CASSFSGEGTEAFF. CDR3 in DNA: TGTGCCAGCAGCTTCTCAGGGGAGGGCACTGAAGCTTTCTTT.

This rearrangement joins TRBV7-9 to TRBJ2-7; D possibly corresponds to TRBD2 (6 bases). The CDR3 covers 14 residues. With 5 bases removed from V and 0 bases from J, the gap between germline ends came to 11 bases. Germline CDR1 reads SEHNR; CDR2 reads FQNEAQ (reference sequence). In nucleotides, the CDR3 is TGTGCCAGCAGCATACTAGCAACCTCCTACGAGCAGTACTTC. This sequence encodes CASSILATSYEQYF.

The rearrangement joins TRBV28 to TRBJ1-6; D is possibly TRBD1 (5 bases). The CDR3 sequence is 13 residues long. Trimming removed 4 bases at V and 8 bases at J, with 9 bases between. Per the germline V gene, CDR1 is MDHEN and CDR2 is SYDVKM. The CDR3 is CASSSRGHSPLHF. DNA for the CDR3: TGTGCCAGCAGTTCGCGGGGCCATTCACCCCTCCACTTT.

The sample holds a few counts of this clone. This chain connects TRBV19 to TRBJ2-3, with D perhaps TRBD2 (6 bases). V lost 5 bases to trimming and J lost 0 bases, with 12 bases between them. Germline values: CDR1 LNHDA, CDR2 SQIVND (reference sequence). The length of the CDR3 is 15 residues. CDR3 in DNA: TGTGCCAGTAGTCCGGGACTTTCTAGCACAGATACGCAGTATTTT. This encodes CASSPGLSSTDTQYF.